Sequencing of this TCR beta chain was carried out in a study of CD8+CD57+ T cells in acquired aplastic anemia. General study points: Simpson's diversity of CD8+ cells was not significantly different in patients compared with controls.

It was genomic DNA that served as the template for profiling TCR beta VDJ and CDR3. From the reads, TCRdb called clonotypes with MiXCR, one entry per CDR3 protein. The sample includes approximately 80,000 distinct CDR3 sequences, roughly two thirds seen only once; the top ten take approximately 80%. This clonotype was observed once. The antigen is unknown. Germline CDR1 SQVTM, CDR2 ANQGSEA. V was pared by 6 bases and J by 1 base, with 5 bases of the junction left unmatched. The CDR3 spans 13 residues. All patients picked for sequencing had shown, by flow cytometry, an expansion of CD8+CD57+ cells. The chain employs TRBV29-1 and TRBJ1-2, with 7 bases that match TRBD1. Material: sorted CD4+, CD8+, or CD8+CD57+ T cells (not recorded which) from PBMCs. This receptor was taken from a human donor with aplastic anemia. The DNA for the CDR3 is TGCAGCGTGGACAGGACAAATAACTATGGCTACACCTTC. Amino acids: CSVDRTNNYGYTF.